This T cell receptor beta chain is drawn from a study of blood T cells in healthy people across ages. A second roughly 6 to 12 cycle PCR used barcoded and J-beta primers. Paired-end reads containing CDR3 totaled no fewer than 2.5 million for each sample. One entry per CDR3 protein results from TCRdb running MiXCR on the 5' RACE reads. This sample has 980,000 or so distinct CDR3 sequences, with roughly 48% found just once. The germline V and J ends were trimmed by 6 bases and 6 bases, with 21 bases remaining between them. The CDR3 runs 16 residues. From germline, CDR1 is MDHEN and CDR2 SYDVKM. The study, taken as a whole, reports: Long-lived donors carried more naive CD4+ cells and greater diversity than aged donors. Diversity was estimated from one million T cells, and these estimates were considered underestimates.

Points on this clonotype: Its cognate antigen is unknown.

This receptor was taken from a young man in good health. V usage is TRBV28 and J usage is TRBJ2-1, with no clear D. The sample comprised blood. This CDR3 is CASRPLPRPWRNEQFF. CDR3 coding DNA: TGTGCCAGCAGACCCCTCCCACGACCGTGGCGCAATGAGCAGTTCTTC.